What follows are 28 T cell receptor beta chains derived from one specimen sequenced in a study of PD-1 blockade in classical Hodgkin lymphoma. The repertoire was sequenced with immunoSEQ multiplex PCR; TCRdb's copy has only in-frame clones and lacks some. In the table there are 18,000 or so clones, 75% of which are singletons. Time point given: cycle 4 day 1 (C4D1), after less than 7 weeks of nivolumab. All patients relapsed after autologous stem cell transplantation, and brentuximab vedotin exposure varied. Magnetic negative selection of thawed PBMCs was the method by which CD4+ T cells were purified. The material sequenced was CD4+ T cells from blood, taken before the fourth cycle of nivolumab. The source is a human donor with classical Hodgkin lymphoma.

V gene TRBV7-2 combines with J gene TRBJ2-4, with D unclear. The V end lost 5 bases, the J end lost 0 bases, and 5 bases lay between the germline ends. The CDR3 consists of 13 residues. Germline loops: CDR1 SGHTA, CDR2 FQGNSA. CDR3 amino acids: CASSNIAKNIQYF. The CDR3 DNA is TGTGCCAGCAGCAACATAGCCAAAAACATTCAGTACTTC.

The chain is built from TRBV2 and TRBJ2-2; 11 bases line up with TRBD1. The CDR3 has 14 residues. Looked up from germline, CDR1 is SNHLY and CDR2 is FYNNEI. With 10 bases clipped from V and 5 bases from J, the junction kept 6 bases outside the gene matches. The CDR3 sequence is CATLGDRGTGELFF. The CDR3 nucleotides read TGTGCCACCCTTGGGGACAGGGGGACCGGGGAGCTGTTTTTT.

The rearrangement links TRBV5-1 to TRBJ2-7; 10 bases match TRBD1. Germline loops: CDR1 SGHRS, CDR2 YFSETQ. This CDR3 contains 14 residues. Losses at the gene ends were 6 bases for V and 3 bases for J; bases not matched to a gene: 6. The chain's CDR3 is CASTWGQGNYEQYF. The CDR3 bases are TGCGCCAGCACGTGGGGACAGGGGAACTACGAGCAGTACTTC.

V and J are TRBV2 and TRBJ2-5, with D uncertain. Germline loops: CDR1 SNHLY, CDR2 FYNNEI. V lost 5 bases, J lost 5 bases, and 12 bases lay in between. This CDR3 has 13 amino acids. The CDR3 sequence: CASSSDWLETQYF. CDR3 nucleotides: TGTGCCAGCAGTAGCGATTGGTTGGAGACCCAGTACTTC.

The chain is built from TRBV14 and TRBJ1-2, with no clear D. The CDR3 runs to 12 residues. V was trimmed by 3 bases and J by 4 bases, leaving 6 bases between them. The germline gives CDR1 SGHDN, CDR2 FVKESK. The DNA for the CDR3 is TGTGCCAGCAGCCAGACCCCCTATGGCTACACCTTC. Its protein is CASSQTPYGYTF.

The rearrangement uses TRBV18 and TRBJ2-1; 11 nucleotides line up with TRBD2. The germline V gene has CDR1 KGHSH and CDR2 LQKENI. V dropped 6 bases and J dropped 8; count of bases not matched to a gene: 6. This CDR3 is 14 amino acids long. Here the CDR3 reads CASSPGLAGHEQFF. DNA for the CDR3: TGTGCCAGCTCGCCTGGACTAGCGGGTCATGAGCAGTTCTTC.

J is TRBJ2-2 and V is TRBV7-9; D uncertain. CDR1 and CDR2 from the germline V gene are SEHNR and FQNEAQ (reference sequence). V lost 8 bases to trimming and J lost 0 bases, with 10 bases between them. The CDR3 spans 14 residues. The CDR3 sequence: CASLPGANTGELFF. DNA for the CDR3: TGTGCCAGCCTCCCGGGCGCGAACACCGGGGAGCTGTTTTTT.

As for this clone: Other DNA sequences in the same sample also yield this CDR3. This rearrangement joins TRBV6-1 to TRBJ1-6; D ambiguous. The CDR3 contains 14 residues. Per germline, CDR1 MNHNS and CDR2 SASEGT. Trimming took off 4 bases at V and 2 bases at J, with 6 bases between the two ends. Written as DNA, the CDR3 is TGTGCCAGCAGTGCCGGTCCCTATAATTCACCCCTCCACTTT. Protein product: CASSAGPYNSPLHF.

This clone was seen a handful of times. The rearrangement uses TRBV6-1 and TRBJ2-7; TRBD2 agrees at 8 bases. Germline V gives CDR1 MNHNS, CDR2 SASEGT. The CDR3 is 14 residues long. With 7 bases clipped from V and 3 bases from J, the junction kept 8 bases outside the gene matches. CDR3 sequence reads: CASTLSGGRYEQYV. The CDR3 DNA is TGTGCCAGCACCCTCAGCGGGGGCCGCTACGAGCAGTACGTC.

The chain employs TRBV6-1 and TRBJ2-5; 10 bases match TRBD1. The germline V gene has CDR1 MNHNS and CDR2 SASEGT. The CDR3 consists of 13 residues. After removal of 6 bases from V and 2 bases from J, the junction contained 0 bases not matched to a gene. Written as DNA, the CDR3 is TGTGCCAGCAGGGACAGGGGGCAAGAGACCCAGTACTTC. Its protein is CASRDRGQETQYF.

The CDR3 bases are TGTGCCAGTAGTCCCCAGAGCGGGAGCTCCTACGAGCAGTACTTC. Protein product: CASSPQSGSSYEQYF. The V gene is TRBV19, the J gene TRBJ2-7; 8 bases are a match to TRBD2. CDR3 length: 15 residues. Losses at the gene ends were 5 bases for V and 0 bases for J; bases not matched to a gene: 6. Germline lookup yields CDR1 LNHDA and CDR2 SQIVND (reference sequence). The full variable domain, completed using reference TRBV19 and TRBJ2-7, is DGGITQSPKYLFRKEGQNVTLSCEQNLNHDAMYWYRQDPGQGLRLIYYSQIVNDFQKGDIAEGYSVSREKKESFPLTVTSAQKNPTAFYLCASSPQSGSSYEQYFGPGTRLTVT.

The chain couples TRBV4-2 to TRBJ1-5; D gene uncertain. The CDR3 runs to 14 residues. Trimming took off 4 bases at V and 3 bases at J, with 10 bases between the two ends. The germline V gene has CDR1 LGHNA and CDR2 YNFKEQ. In nucleotides, the CDR3 is TGTGCCAGCAGCCTTGCAGCAGCCAATCAGCCCCAGCATTTT. It specifies CASSLAAANQPQHF.

This rearrangement joins TRBV4-1 to TRBJ2-1, with 11 bases identical to TRBD2. Germline values: CDR1 MGHRA, CDR2 YSYEKL. The V segment lost 6 bases and the J segment 2 bases; nucleotides outside the gene matches: 15. The CDR3 is made up of 19 amino acids. In nucleotides, the CDR3 is TGCGCCAGCAGACGTCTCCTAGCGGGGGGTCCACTCACCTACAATGAGCAGTTCTTC. This sequence encodes CASRRLLAGGPLTYNEQFF.

This clone has more than one count but fewer than ten. V gene TRBV13 combines with J gene TRBJ2-2; D ambiguous. The germline V gene has CDR1 PRHDT and CDR2 FYEKMQ (reference sequence). V was clipped by 4 bases and J by 4 bases, with 10 bases between them. This CDR3 is built from 14 residues. The CDR3 spells CASSSYGVTGELFF. CDR3 nucleotides: TGTGCCAGCAGCTCCTATGGGGTCACCGGGGAGCTGTTTTTT.

This rearrangement joins TRBV5-6 to TRBJ2-1; TRBD2 matches at 11 bases. The length of the CDR3 is 17 residues. V shed 4 bases, J shed 8 bases, and the junction held 14 bases outside the gene matches. Germline CDR1 SGHDT, CDR2 YYEEEE. In DNA, the CDR3 is TGTGCCAGCAGCAATCTAGCGGGAGGTCGTAGAGGCGATGAGCAGTTCTTC. It codes for CASSNLAGGRRGDEQFF. Looking up the rest from reference TRBV5-6 and TRBJ2-1 gives the full variable domain: DAGVTQSPTHLIKTRGQQVTLRCSPKSGHDTVSWYQQALGQGPQFIFQYYEEEERQRGNFPDRFSGHQFPNYSSELNVNALLLGDSALYLCASSNLAGGRRGDEQFFGPGTRLTVL.

V gene TRBV2 combines with J gene TRBJ2-3; 11 bases map to TRBD2. V gave up 2 bases and J gave up 0 bases; unmatched junction bases: 1. Germline-derived CDR1 and CDR2 are SNHLY and FYNNEI. The CDR3 spans 16 residues. CDR3 in DNA: TGTGCCAGCAGTGAAACTAGCGGGGGTAGCACAGATACGCAGTATTTT. Amino acid sequence: CASSETSGGSTDTQYF.

The chain uses TRBV27 and TRBJ1-5; 10 bases fit TRBD1. The trim removed 4 bases at V and 3 bases at J, leaving 9 bases unmatched. Per the germline V gene, CDR1 is MNHEY and CDR2 is SMNVEV (reference sequence). The CDR3 loop spans 17 amino acids. CDR3 amino acids: CASSSGQGGEYNQPQHF. In DNA form, the CDR3 reads TGTGCCAGCAGTTCAGGACAGGGGGGGGAATACAATCAGCCCCAGCATTTT.

The chain recombines TRBV4-3 with TRBJ1-2, with 7 bases lining up with TRBD1. CDR3 size: 14 residues. In germline, CDR1 is LGHNA, CDR2 YSLEER. The V segment lost 0 bases and the J segment 7 bases; nucleotides outside the gene matches: 5. The CDR3 spells CASSQEARGSGYTF. The CDR3 coding sequence is TGCGCCAGCAGCCAAGAGGCCAGGGGGTCTGGCTACACCTTC.

V usage is TRBV6-1 and J usage is TRBJ1-6; 12 bases match TRBD1. CDR3 length equals 15 residues. V lost 6 bases to trimming and J lost 7 bases; unmatched junction nucleotides: 4. The germline V gene has CDR1 MNHNS and CDR2 SASEGT. This CDR3 reads CASRRDRGQNSPLHF. The CDR3 DNA reads TGTGCCAGCAGAAGGGACAGGGGGCAAAATTCACCCCTCCACTTT.

The chain uses TRBV5-4 and TRBJ1-5, with D hard to call. The germline V gene encodes CDR1 SGHNT and CDR2 YYREEE (reference sequence). CDR3 length equals 14 residues. V gave up 7 bases and J gave up 0 bases, with 11 bases separating them. The CDR3 loop reads CASSEGGSNQPQHF. The CDR3 DNA reads as TGTGCCAGCTCCGAAGGCGGTAGCAATCAGCCCCAGCATTTT.

The chain employs TRBV5-4 and TRBJ2-7, with 7 bases identical to TRBD2. V lost 2 bases and J lost 2; bases outside the gene matches: 7. The germline V gene encodes CDR1 SGHNT and CDR2 YYREEE (reference sequence). This CDR3 comprises 15 residues. Here the CDR3 reads CASSLGGTNTYEQYF. The DNA of the CDR3 is TGTGCCAGCAGCTTAGGCGGGACTAACACCTACGAGCAGTACTTC. Based on the CDR3 plus reference TRBV5-4 and TRBJ2-7, the full variable domain is ETGVTQSPTHLIKTRGQQVTLRCSSQSGHNTVSWYQQALGQGPQFIFQYYREEENGRGNFPPRFSGLQFPNYSSELNVNALELDDSALYLCASSLGGTNTYEQYFGPGTRLTVT.

This clone has a single count. The CDR3 protein is CASRTDRRYQETQYF. The CDR3 DNA sequence: TGCGCCAGCAGGACGGACAGACGGTACCAAGAGACCCAGTACTTC. V is TRBV5-1 and J is TRBJ2-5, with D possibly TRBD1 on 6 matching bases. The length of the CDR3 is 15 residues. V lost 5 bases, J lost 0 bases, and 14 bases lay in between. Germline V CDR1 and CDR2: SGHRS, YFSETQ.

This clone is a singleton in its sample. This chain links TRBV5-3 with TRBJ1-2, with D perhaps matching TRBD1 (5 bases). TRBV5-3 is flagged as an ORF with uncertain function. The CDR3 is 13 residues long. V was clipped by 1 base and J by 12 bases, with 16 bases between them. This CDR3 reads CARSLNDSRFNTF. The CDR3 DNA sequence: TGTGCCAGAAGCTTGAACGACAGCCGATTTAACACCTTC.

This clone occurred a few times. V is TRBV2 and J is TRBJ1-2, with D perhaps matching TRBD1 (5 bases). Germline values: CDR1 SNHLY, CDR2 FYNNEI. V lost 3 bases to trimming and J lost 4 bases, with 9 bases between them. The CDR3 length is 13 residues. The CDR3 loop is CASSDLGPYGYTF. The CDR3 nucleotides are TGTGCCAGCAGTGACCTGGGGCCCTATGGCTACACCTTC.

Note on this clone: The sample holds other DNA sequences that translate to the same CDR3. V gene TRBV7-2 combines with J gene TRBJ2-7; a weak D match, TRBD2 (6 bases). Per germline, CDR1 SGHTA and CDR2 FQGNSA. V lost 1 base, J lost 3 bases, and 7 bases lay in between. The CDR3 has 13 amino acids. The CDR3: CASSLGRDYEQYF. The CDR3 DNA follows: TGTGCCAGCAGCTTAGGGAGGGACTACGAGCAGTACTTC.

V usage is TRBV30 and J usage is TRBJ2-7, with D possibly TRBD1 on 6 matching bases. V was shortened by 5 bases and J by 2 bases, with 13 bases between the two germline ends. The CDR3 loop spans 13 amino acids. CDR1 GTSNPN and CDR2 SVGIG come from the germline V gene (reference sequence). The CDR3 protein is CAWGAPGAYEQYF. Here the CDR3 DNA reads TGTGCCTGGGGCGCGCCAGGGGCCTACGAGCAGTACTTC.

About this clone itself: A read error may produce the germline difference seen at one junction end. The chain couples TRBV27 to TRBJ1-4; the match to TRBD1 covers 9 bases. The germline CDR1 and CDR2 sequences are MNHEY and SMNVEV (reference sequence). The CDR3 is 14 residues long. The chain's CDR3 is CASSRDRGAGKTVF. Here the CDR3 DNA reads TGTGCCAGCAGCCGCGACAGGGGGGCGGGAAAAACTGTTTTT. Drawing the rest from reference TRBV27 and TRBJ1-4, the complete variable domain is EAQVTQNPRYLITVTGKKLTVTCSQNMNHEYMSWYRQDPGLGLRQIYYSMNVEVTDKGDVPEGYKVSRKEKRNFPLILESPSPNQTSLYFCASSRDRGAGKTVFGSGTQLSVL.

The J gene is TRBJ2-3, the V gene TRBV5-1, with TRBD2 identical over 9 bases. The V segment lost 3 bases and the J segment 1 base; nucleotides outside the gene matches: 6. The germline CDR1 and CDR2 sequences are SGHRS and YFSETQ. The CDR3 consists of 16 residues. The DNA for the CDR3 is TGCGCCAGCAGCTCCCACAGACTAGCGGGCACAGATACGCAGTATTTT. This gives the protein CASSSHRLAGTDTQYF.